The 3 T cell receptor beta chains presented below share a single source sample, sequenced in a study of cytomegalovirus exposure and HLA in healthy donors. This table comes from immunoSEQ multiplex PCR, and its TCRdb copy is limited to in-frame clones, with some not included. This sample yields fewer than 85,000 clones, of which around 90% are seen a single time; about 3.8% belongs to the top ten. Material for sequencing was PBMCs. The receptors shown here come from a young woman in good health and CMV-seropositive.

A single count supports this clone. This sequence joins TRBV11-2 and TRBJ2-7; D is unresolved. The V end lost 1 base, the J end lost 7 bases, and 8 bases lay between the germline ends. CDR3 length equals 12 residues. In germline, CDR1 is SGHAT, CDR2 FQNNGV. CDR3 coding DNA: TGTGCCAGCAGCTTAGTCCCGAGGGAGCAGTACTTC. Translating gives CASSLVPREQYF.

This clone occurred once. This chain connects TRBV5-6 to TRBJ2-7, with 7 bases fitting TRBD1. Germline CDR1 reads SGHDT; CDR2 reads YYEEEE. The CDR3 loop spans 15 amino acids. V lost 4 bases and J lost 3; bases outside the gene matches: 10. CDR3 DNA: TGTGCCAGCAGCCCCGCAGGGGGTGGGGGCTACGAGCAGTACTTC. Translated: CASSPAGGGGYEQYF.

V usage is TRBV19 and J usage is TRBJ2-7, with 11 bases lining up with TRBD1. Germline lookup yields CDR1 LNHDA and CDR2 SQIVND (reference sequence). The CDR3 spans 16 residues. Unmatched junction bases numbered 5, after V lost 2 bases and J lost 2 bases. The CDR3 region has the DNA TGTGCCAGTAGTATATCCCCGGGACAGGGGGCCTACGAGCAGTACTTC. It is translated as CASSISPGQGAYEQYF.